Reported below is one T cell receptor (beta chain). Barcoded TCR alpha and TCR beta cDNA libraries with UMIs came from 5'RACE using constant-segment primers. TCRdb called the 5' RACE reads again in MiXCR, with one record for every CDR3 protein. This sample has around 300,000 distinct CDR3 sequences; roughly an eighth occur once, and the top ten carry about a fifth. The sample is drawn from a study of T-cell memory formation after mild COVID-19. The CDR3 extends over 14 amino acids. The V end was cut by 2 bases, the J end by 2 bases, with 9 bases between. The sequenced sample was PBMCs or a T cell subset sorted from them (not recorded which). The chain employs TRBV12-3 or TRBV12-4 and TRBJ2-5; weak D call: TRBD1 (5 bases). The sequence was collected from a man aged 18 to 30 who had mild COVID-19 (a few samples of this study predate the infection). Cell type and time point are not known. This CDR3 reads CASSLFSGQETQYF. For the CDR3, the DNA is TGTGCCAGCAGTTTATTTTCAGGGCAAGAGACCCAGTACTTC.